The clone carrying this T cell receptor (beta chain) was observed a single time. These data belong to a study of T cells in localized non-small cell lung cancer. Here immunoSEQ multiplex PCR was the method, and the copy in TCRdb shows in-frame clones only, minus some. The data contain tens of thousands of clones, approximately 80% of them singletons. This clonotype was sampled from a man aged 40-75 years with stage II lung adenocarcinoma. The specimen comprised PBMCs, sampled before any cancer treatment.

Written as DNA, the CDR3 is TGCGCCAGCAGCTCGCTAGCGGGGGTACCAGATACGCAGTATTTT. It yields the protein CASSSLAGVPDTQYF. The V call is TRBV5-1, the J call TRBJ2-3, with 10 positions matching TRBD2. Per the germline V gene, CDR1 is SGHRS and CDR2 is YFSETQ. With 3 bases clipped from V and 4 bases from J, the junction kept 5 bases outside the gene matches. CDR3 length equals 15 residues.